This T cell receptor (beta chain) is drawn from a study of cytomegalovirus exposure and HLA in healthy donors (TCRdb year 2017). At the level of the whole study: In an earlier analysis of approximately 500 of the donors, 276 Gb of sequence data and some 100 million unique TCR beta sequences from about 179 million T cells were reported. Roughly 300 gigabases of sequencing data and 80 million or so unique TCR sequences were included in an early release covering 550 to 800 HLA-typed donors. Of the roughly 400 genotyped donors, more than 75% were placed in the genetic ancestry cluster associated with self-reported Caucasian donors. The study aimed to test whether cataloging public T cell receptors could reveal signatures of past pathogen exposure. The study profiled the T cell repertoires of 666 subjects by immunosequencing and related them to cytomegalovirus serostatus. Besides the first cohort of 500 to 700 subjects, a separate validation cohort made up of about 120 different subjects was used. To predict cytomegalovirus infection status, the study brought together high-throughput TCR immunosequencing, statistical association of individual TCRs with disease status, and machine learning. In a later analysis, previously published TCR beta repertoires from about 640 donors were re-analyzed and high-resolution HLA genotyping was added so that TCR occurrence patterns could be studied. Rather than drawing on any new phenotypic data, the later analysis identified candidate immune exposures from TCR beta sequences and the way those sequences occurred across donors. In an earlier analysis of 550 to 700 of the donors, high-throughput TCR beta sequencing was used to judge whether each TCR beta V gene segment behaved as functional or pseudogenic. Alongside the repertoire data, information on donor age, sex, ethnicity and CMV serostatus was compiled. A later genetic analysis took genome-wide SNP genotypes for about three fifths of the 666 donors and used that subset as a discovery cohort. All discovery cohort repertoires had been generated using a single sequencing platform. Both class I and class II loci were covered by HLA typing, at four-digit resolution. Typing coverage varied by locus: roughly 629-640 donors for A, B, C, DRB1 and DQB1; some 520 for DQA1; about 600 for DPA1; 450 to 480 for DPB1. Four or five DR-DQ haplotypes were handled as single units for association and clustering, since linkage in the cohort was strong. Across some 400 genotyped donors of the cohort, an average of approximately 220,000 unique TCR beta nucleotide sequences per donor were sequenced, and 15% to 20% of those sequences were non-productive.

The method was the immunoSEQ multiplex PCR assay. A mixture of 60 forward primers for TCR Vbeta segments and 13 reverse primers for TCR Jbeta segments was used in the multiplex PCR. A multiplex PCR assay on genomic DNA amplified the CDR3 region of rearranged TCR beta genes. The amplified TCR beta libraries were sequenced on the Illumina HiSeq System as 87-base-pair reads. Per the source publication's procedure: Across the 670 or so repertoires, a later analysis counted 80 million or so unique TCR beta chains, roughly 11 million of which were shared by at least two donors. Raw reads were error-corrected and collapsed into unique sequences by a nearest-neighbor algorithm in which closely related sequences were merged to remove PCR and sequencing errors. Alignment of CDR3 sequences to IMGT reference sequences was used to assign V, D and J gene segments. Each retained sequence needed at least a six-nucleotide match to both a V gene segment and a J gene segment. A rearrangement counted as productive if the CDR3 had no stop codons and remained in frame with V and J, and every other rearrangement counted as non-productive. CDR3 was defined according to IMGT convention as the region running from the second conserved V-encoded cysteine to the conserved J-encoded phenylalanine. Sequences without an unambiguous match to a single V gene segment were excluded from the earlier analysis of 500 to 700 of the donors. In an earlier analysis of roughly 500 of the donors, V segments were called functional above 56.7% productive rearrangements and were called segregating when the between-donor standard deviation exceeded 5%. A statistical classification framework was built for diagnosing cytomegalovirus status from the catalog of TCR beta chain sequences. A later analysis assigned V and J genes by comparing TCR nucleotide sequences with IMGT/GENE-DB human TR gene sequences. In a later analysis, CDR3 sequences and most-parsimonious VDJ recombination scenarios were assigned using the TCRdist pipeline. In a later analysis, each TCR beta chain was defined by its CDR3 amino acid sequence together with its V-gene family, and reads lacking a unique V-gene family were excluded. As a way to deal with suspected cross-contamination and a sequencing artifact, a later analysis dropped roughly 620 nucleotide sequences that were highly shared and had low generation probability. For each public chain, a later analysis derived a clonal expansion index from normalized ranks of inferred template counts within each repertoire. In a later analysis, generation probabilities were computed using a VDJ recombination model fitted to out-of-frame rearrangements, and the results were checked against IGoR. A later analysis scored TCR-TCR, TCR-HLA and TCR-CMV co-occurrence with hypergeometric tests, applying a repertoire-size bias correction to TCR pairs. False discovery rates were estimated in a later analysis by permuting HLA or CMV assignments 20 times. In a later analysis, co-occurring TCRs were grouped using DBSCAN, with TCRdist sequence similarity added in when clustering inside HLA-allele-positive subsets. Repertoires with fewer than 30,000 or more than 120,000 public chains were left out of co-occurrence clustering, as were several repertoires with anomalous nucleotide sharing. The table comes from immuneACCESS by way of TCRdb, which keeps in-frame sequences with V and J called. Part of the clones is missing from these tables; in studies checked, under half for an unresolved V gene and the rest for unknown reasons. V, J and clone size are taken as reported in that table, and D and trimming were inferred from the DNA itself. The sample table on file contains 95,000 to 110,000 clones. The ten biggest clones cover 3.5% of the sample.

The full study reports these points: The study listed approximately 150 TCR beta chains as associated with cytomegalovirus. A cluster of highly shared sequence variants was judged likely to be a technical artifact of the sequencing pipeline. In both the original and validation cohorts, the classifier was reported to diagnose cytomegalovirus status with high specificity and sensitivity. Most TCR sequences were seen in very few donors, while some public TCRs were found in many individuals. Some IMGT-functional V segments, including TRBV6-2 and TRBV6-3, could not be told apart with the 87-base-pair reads, so those segments were excluded. In vitro tests confirmed that a few of the cytomegalovirus-associated TCR beta chains recognize cytomegalovirus antigens. For the cohort, immune exposure information was limited to CMV serostatus. Assigning TCR associations to individual alleles was difficult when HLA alleles, especially DR and DQ, strongly co-occurred. An association between a missense DCLRE1C variant and V-gene and J-gene trimming of TCR beta chains was found in a later genetic analysis and replicated in an independent cohort. In a later analysis, the rate of TCR association differed among HLA loci, with DRB1 alleles having the most associated TCRs and HLA-C alleles having the fewest. In a later analysis, 16,951 TCR beta sequences were associated with specific HLA alleles at a false discovery rate of 0.05. Presence/absence analyses assumed roughly uniform sequencing depth across donors, an assumption that may not hold. A further reported finding was that TCR beta sequences accurately predicted the HLA-A and HLA-B alleles for most subjects in the first cohort. Compared with the roughly 670-donor mean, donors in an Asian-associated ancestry cluster had fewer N-insertions in productive TCRs, according to a later genetic analysis. Only TCR beta chains were sequenced in this cohort, and the absence of alpha or paired-chain data limited detectable features. Because some donors lacked HLA typing at each locus, the association tests relied only on the typed subset. Correlated functional status among segregating V segments might reflect linkage disequilibrium, but an unknown experimental factor could not be ruled out. In a later analysis, most CMV-associated TCR beta chains were found to appear HLA-restricted, with HLA associations seemingly driven largely by CMV exposure. Fewer than 20 rarely observed V segments, including chromosome 9 orphons, were excluded from the earlier analysis of 550 to 700 of the donors because counts were too low. Several of the top co-occurrence clusters appeared to be linked to parvovirus B19, influenza, CMV and Epstein-Barr virus, according to a later analysis. Broadly in line with IMGT annotations, most TCR beta V segments showed up in productive rearrangements about 87% or about 30% of the time in an earlier analysis of approximately 600 of the donors. Compared with equally common non-associated chains, HLA-associated TCR beta chains in a later analysis were more clonally expanded and had lower generation probabilities. According to the authors, the approach could potentially be generalized to other disease states and immunological phenotypes.

In regard to this clone: What this receptor recognizes is not known.

The cohort was made up of under 800 healthy bone marrow donors. Cohort members were all nominally healthy when sampled, although unrecorded immune exposures were likely present. The donor tested CMV seronegative and was one of the 352 seronegative cohort members. A peripheral blood sample was provided by each donor, and peripheral blood mononuclear cells were used for TCR beta sequencing. Genomic DNA extraction from the blood cell samples was performed with the Qiagen DNeasy Blood Extraction Kit. V loses 2 bases of germline sequence and J loses 2 bases, and the interval between the two ends is 10 bases. Its CDR3 holds 14 amino acids, cysteine through phenylalanine. Only the CDR3 part of the read is kept: 42 bases, read in frame from the first base. CDR1 MDHEN and CDR2 SYDVKM were looked up in the germline V gene.

In this chain, TRBV28 is recombined with TRBJ2-7, with a weak D call of TRBD1 (6 bases match). What was sequenced was PBMCs. The receptor's source is a middle-aged man in good health and CMV-seronegative. CDR3 reads: CASSLGGPPYEQYF. The DNA reads TGTGCCAGCAGTTTAGGGGGCCCGCCCTACGAGCAGTACTTC.